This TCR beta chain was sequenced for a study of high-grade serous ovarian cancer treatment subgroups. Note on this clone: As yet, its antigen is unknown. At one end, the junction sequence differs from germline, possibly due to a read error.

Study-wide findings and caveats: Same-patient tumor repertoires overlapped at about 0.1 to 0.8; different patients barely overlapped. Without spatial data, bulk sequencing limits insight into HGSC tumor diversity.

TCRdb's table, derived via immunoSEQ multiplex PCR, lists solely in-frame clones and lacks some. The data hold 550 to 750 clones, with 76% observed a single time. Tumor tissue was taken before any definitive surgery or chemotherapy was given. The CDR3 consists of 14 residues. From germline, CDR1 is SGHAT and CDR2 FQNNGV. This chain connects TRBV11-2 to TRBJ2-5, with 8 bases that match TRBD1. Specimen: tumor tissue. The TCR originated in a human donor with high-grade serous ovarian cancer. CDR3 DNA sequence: TGTGCCAGCAGGCCAGCAGGGGGCCAAGTGACCCAGTACTTC. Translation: CASRPAGGQVTQYF. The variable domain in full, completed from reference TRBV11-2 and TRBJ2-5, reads EAGVAQSPRYKIIEKRQSVAFWCNPISGHATLYWYQQILGQGPKLLIQFQNNGVVDDSQLPKDRFSAERLKGVDSTLKIQPAKLEDSAVYLCASRPAGGQVTQYFGPGTRLLVL.